The 10 T cell receptor beta chains given below trace back to one sample, sequenced in a study of blood T cell repertoires in COVID-19 (dated by TCRdb to 2020 to 2022). The library was made by the immunoSEQ multiplex PCR assay. Drawn from immuneACCESS, this table holds only the in-frame rearrangements with V and J called that TCRdb kept. Clones are partly lost; checked studies trace under half to an unresolved V gene and leave the rest unexplained. The sample table lists 150,000 to 200,000 clones, about 88% of them with a count of one. The ten largest clones represent over 15% of the sample. Material: peripheral blood. These receptors were taken from a man between 60 and 75 years old with active or convalescent COVID-19.

This clone was observed once. This chain joins TRBV5-4 and TRBJ2-1; tentative D call: TRBD1 (6 bases). V was pared by 3 bases and J by 3 bases, with 19 bases between. The CDR3 sequence is 17 residues long. Germline loops: CDR1 SGHNT, CDR2 YYREEE (reference sequence). The CDR3 spells CASSSGKEWGLYNEQFF. The CDR3, as DNA: TGTGCCAGCAGCTCGGGTAAGGAGTGGGGGCTCTACAATGAGCAGTTCTTC.

The chain links TRBV6-1 to TRBJ1-1; 8 bases are shared with TRBD1. The germline gives CDR1 MNHNS, CDR2 SASEGT. V gave up 1 base and J gave up 4 bases; unmatched junction bases: 2. The CDR3 extends over 14 amino acids. This chain's CDR3 is CASSEVTGGTEAFF. CDR3 coding DNA: TGTGCCAGCAGTGAAGTCACAGGGGGCACTGAAGCTTTCTTT.

V and J are TRBV28 and TRBJ2-7, with TRBD1 identical over 12 bases. V dropped 6 bases and J dropped 7; count of bases not matched to a gene: 7. The CDR3 length is 14 residues. Germline V gene sequence: CDR1 MDHEN, CDR2 SYDVKM. This chain's CDR3 is CASSLGQGAREQYF. For the CDR3, the DNA is TGTGCCAGCAGCTTGGGACAGGGGGCGCGAGAGCAGTACTTC.

The J gene is TRBJ2-1, the V gene TRBV4-1, with TRBD2 matching 8 bases. CDR1 is MGHRA and CDR2 is YSYEKL in the germline V gene. The CDR3 runs to 15 residues. J gave up 0 bases and V 6 bases, and 4 bases lay outside the gene matches. The CDR3: CASRPREGSYNEQFF. The CDR3 nucleotides read TGCGCCAGCAGACCCCGGGAGGGCTCCTACAATGAGCAGTTCTTC.

This clone has only a few counts. The chain combines TRBV10-3 with TRBJ2-2, with 10 nucleotides matching TRBD1. CDR3 size: 16 residues. Trimming took 4 bases from V and 0 from J; bases not matched to a gene: 2. Germline V gene sequence: CDR1 ENHRY, CDR2 SYGVKD. The CDR3 protein is CAISGTGGANTGELFF. Written as DNA, the CDR3 is TGTGCCATCAGTGGGACAGGGGGTGCGAACACCGGGGAGCTGTTTTTT.

The genes are TRBV7-9 and TRBJ2-5, with 9 positions matching TRBD1. The V gene's germline CDR1 is SEHNR and CDR2 FQNEAQ (reference sequence). The CDR3 runs to 16 residues. Trimming cost V 2 bases and J 2 bases; bases outside gene matches: 6. The CDR3 loop is CASSLFRGTGQETQYF. Written as DNA, the CDR3 is TGTGCCAGCAGCTTATTTAGGGGGACAGGGCAAGAGACCCAGTACTTC.

This sequence joins TRBV10-3 and TRBJ1-4, with 8 bases aligning to TRBD1. The V gene's germline CDR1 is ENHRY and CDR2 SYGVKD. The J segment lost 3 bases and the V segment lost 6 bases, leaving 6 bases of the junction unmatched. CDR3 length: 15 amino acids. The CDR3 bases are TGTGCCATCAGGGACAGGGAAGAAGCTAATGAAAAACTGTTTTTT. This translates into CAIRDREEANEKLFF.

The table lists this clone with a few counts. The chain employs TRBV6-5 and TRBJ1-5; 9 nucleotides agree with TRBD1. The CDR3 runs to 15 residues. Trimming took 6 bases from V and 11 from J; bases not matched to a gene: 14. Germline assignment: CDR1 MNHEY and CDR2 SVGAGI. The CDR3 sequence is CASRLDRGILVSQHF. In nucleotides, the CDR3 is TGTGCCAGCAGGTTGGACAGGGGAATTTTGGTCTCCCAGCATTTT.

The rearrangement joins TRBV11-2 to TRBJ1-3; maybe TRBD1 (6 bases). This CDR3 spans 16 amino acids. CDR1 and CDR2 (germline): SGHAT, FQNNGV. The germline V and J ends were trimmed by 1 base and 3 bases, with 13 bases remaining between them. In nucleotides, the CDR3 is TGTGCCAGCAGCTTAGTTCGGGGGGCGCTTGGAAACACCATATATTTT. Protein product: CASSLVRGALGNTIYF.

J is TRBJ2-7 and V is TRBV18; TRBD2 matches at 13 bases. J was trimmed by 6 bases and V by 5 bases; bases with no gene match: 7. The V gene's germline CDR1 is KGHSH and CDR2 LQKENI. The CDR3 contains 15 residues. Written as DNA, the CDR3 is TGTGCCAGCTCAACAGGACTAGCGGGAGCTGGCGAGCAGTACTTC. This translates into CASSTGLAGAGEQYF.